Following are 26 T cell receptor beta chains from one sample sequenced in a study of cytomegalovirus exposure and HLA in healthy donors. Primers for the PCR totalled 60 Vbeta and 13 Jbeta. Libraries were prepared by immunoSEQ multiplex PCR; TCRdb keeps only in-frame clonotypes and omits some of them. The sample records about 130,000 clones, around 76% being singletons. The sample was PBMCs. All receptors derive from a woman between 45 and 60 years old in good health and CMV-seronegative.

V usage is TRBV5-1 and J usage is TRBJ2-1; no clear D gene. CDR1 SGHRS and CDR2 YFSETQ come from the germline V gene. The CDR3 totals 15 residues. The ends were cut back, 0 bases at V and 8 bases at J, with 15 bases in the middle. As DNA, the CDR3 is TGCGCCAGCAGCTTGGGTGGCCAGTCCGGAGATGAGCAGTTCTTC. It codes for CASSLGGQSGDEQFF.

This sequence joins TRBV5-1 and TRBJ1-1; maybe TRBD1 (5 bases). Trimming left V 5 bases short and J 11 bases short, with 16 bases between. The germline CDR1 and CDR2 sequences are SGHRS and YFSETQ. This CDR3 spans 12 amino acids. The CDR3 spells CASRSPGLQAFF. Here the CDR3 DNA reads TGCGCCAGCAGGTCACCGGGACTCCAGGCTTTCTTT. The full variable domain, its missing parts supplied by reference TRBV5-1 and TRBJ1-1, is KAGVTQTPRYLIKTRGQQVTLSCSPISGHRSVSWYQQTPGQGLQFLFEYFSETQRNKGNFPGRFSGRQFSNSRSEMNVSTLELGDSALYLCASRSPGLQAFFGQGTRLTVV.

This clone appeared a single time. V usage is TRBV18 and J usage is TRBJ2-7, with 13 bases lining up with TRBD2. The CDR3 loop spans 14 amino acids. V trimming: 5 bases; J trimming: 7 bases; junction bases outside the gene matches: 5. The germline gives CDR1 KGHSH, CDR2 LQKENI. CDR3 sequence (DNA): TGTGCCAGCTCAACCGGACTAGCGGGAGTTGAGCAGTACTTC. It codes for CASSTGLAGVEQYF.

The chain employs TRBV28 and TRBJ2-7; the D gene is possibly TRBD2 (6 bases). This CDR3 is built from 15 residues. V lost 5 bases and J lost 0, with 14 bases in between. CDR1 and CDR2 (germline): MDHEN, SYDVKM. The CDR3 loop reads CASSQNGRSSYEQYF. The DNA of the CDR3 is TGTGCCAGCAGTCAGAACGGGAGAAGCTCCTACGAGCAGTACTTC.

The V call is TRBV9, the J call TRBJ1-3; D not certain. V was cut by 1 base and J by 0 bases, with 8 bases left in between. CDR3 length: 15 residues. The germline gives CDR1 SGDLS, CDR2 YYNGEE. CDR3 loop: CASSVSGISGNTIYF. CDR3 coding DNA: TGTGCCAGCAGCGTATCAGGAATCTCTGGAAACACCATATATTTT.

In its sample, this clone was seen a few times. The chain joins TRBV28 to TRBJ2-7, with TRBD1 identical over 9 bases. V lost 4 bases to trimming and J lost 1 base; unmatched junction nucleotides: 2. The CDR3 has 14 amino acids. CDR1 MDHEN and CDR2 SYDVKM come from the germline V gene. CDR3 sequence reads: CASSWDRDSYEQYF. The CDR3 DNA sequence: TGTGCCAGCAGTTGGGACAGGGATTCCTACGAGCAGTACTTC.

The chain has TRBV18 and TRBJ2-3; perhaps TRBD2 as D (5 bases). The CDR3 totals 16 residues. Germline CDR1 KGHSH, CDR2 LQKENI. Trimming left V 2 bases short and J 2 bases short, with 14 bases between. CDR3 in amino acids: CASSPTRTPTTDTQYF. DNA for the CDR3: TGTGCCAGCTCACCAACCCGGACTCCTACCACAGATACGCAGTATTTT.

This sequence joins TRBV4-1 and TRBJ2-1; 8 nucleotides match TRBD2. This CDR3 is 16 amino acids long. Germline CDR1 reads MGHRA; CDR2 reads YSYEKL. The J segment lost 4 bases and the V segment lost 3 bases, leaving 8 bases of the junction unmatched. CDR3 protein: CASSQGFGRAYNEQFF. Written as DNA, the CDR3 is TGCGCCAGCAGCCAGGGTTTCGGGAGGGCGTACAATGAGCAGTTCTTC.

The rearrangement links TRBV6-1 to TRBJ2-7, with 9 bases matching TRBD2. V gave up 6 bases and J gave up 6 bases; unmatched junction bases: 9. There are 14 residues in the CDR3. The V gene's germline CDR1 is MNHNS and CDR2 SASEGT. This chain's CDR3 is CASSPAGLAGEQYF. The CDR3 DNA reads TGTGCCAGCAGCCCCGCGGGACTAGCTGGCGAGCAGTACTTC.

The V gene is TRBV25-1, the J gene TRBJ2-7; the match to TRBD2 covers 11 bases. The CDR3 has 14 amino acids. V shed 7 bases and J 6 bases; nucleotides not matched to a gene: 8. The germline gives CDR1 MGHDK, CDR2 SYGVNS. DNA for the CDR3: TGTGCCAGCACACTCACCGGGACTAGCGGCGAGCAGTACTTC. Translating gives CASTLTGTSGEQYF.

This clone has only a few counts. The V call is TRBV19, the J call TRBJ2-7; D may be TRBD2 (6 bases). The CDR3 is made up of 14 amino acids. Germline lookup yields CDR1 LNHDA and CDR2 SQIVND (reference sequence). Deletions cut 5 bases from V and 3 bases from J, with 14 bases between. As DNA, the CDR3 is TGTGCCAGTAGTCCCGGGAGATATAGCTACGAGCAGTACTTC. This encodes CASSPGRYSYEQYF.

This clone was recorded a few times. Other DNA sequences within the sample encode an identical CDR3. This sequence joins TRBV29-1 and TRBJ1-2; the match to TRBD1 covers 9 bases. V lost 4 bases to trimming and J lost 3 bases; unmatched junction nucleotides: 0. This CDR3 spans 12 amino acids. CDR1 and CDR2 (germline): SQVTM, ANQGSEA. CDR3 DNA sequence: TGCAGCGTTGGGACAGGGGACTATGGCTACACCTTC. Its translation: CSVGTGDYGYTF.

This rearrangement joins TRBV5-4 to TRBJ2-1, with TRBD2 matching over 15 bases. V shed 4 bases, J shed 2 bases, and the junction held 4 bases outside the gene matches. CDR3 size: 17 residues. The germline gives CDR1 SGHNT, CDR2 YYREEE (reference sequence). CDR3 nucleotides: TGTGCCAGCAGCACGGGACTAGCGGGGGGCCCCTACAATGAGCAGTTCTTC. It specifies CASSTGLAGGPYNEQFF.

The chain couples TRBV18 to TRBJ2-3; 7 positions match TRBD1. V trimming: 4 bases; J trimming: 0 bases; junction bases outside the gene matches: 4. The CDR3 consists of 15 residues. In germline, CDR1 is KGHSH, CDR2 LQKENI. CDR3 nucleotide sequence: TGTGCCAGCTCACGGGACAGTAGTAGCACAGATACGCAGTATTTT. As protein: CASSRDSSSTDTQYF.

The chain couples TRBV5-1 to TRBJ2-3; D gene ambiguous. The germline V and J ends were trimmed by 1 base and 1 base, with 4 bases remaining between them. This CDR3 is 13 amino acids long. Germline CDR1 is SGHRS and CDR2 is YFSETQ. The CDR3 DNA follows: TGCGCCAGCAGCTTGACAGGCACAGATACGCAGTATTTT. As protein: CASSLTGTDTQYF.

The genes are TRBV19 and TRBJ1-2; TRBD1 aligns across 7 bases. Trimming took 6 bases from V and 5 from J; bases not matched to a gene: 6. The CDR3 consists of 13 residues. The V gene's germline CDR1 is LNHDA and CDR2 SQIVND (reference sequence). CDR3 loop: CASRSDRIYGYTF. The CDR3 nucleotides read TGTGCCAGTAGATCGGACAGGATATATGGCTACACCTTC.

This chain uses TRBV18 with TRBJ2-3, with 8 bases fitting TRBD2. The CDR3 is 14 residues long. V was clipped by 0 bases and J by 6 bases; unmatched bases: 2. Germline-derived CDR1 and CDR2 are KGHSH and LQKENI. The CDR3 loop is CASSPPSGVDTQYF. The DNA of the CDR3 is TGTGCCAGCTCACCACCTAGCGGGGTTGATACGCAGTATTTT.

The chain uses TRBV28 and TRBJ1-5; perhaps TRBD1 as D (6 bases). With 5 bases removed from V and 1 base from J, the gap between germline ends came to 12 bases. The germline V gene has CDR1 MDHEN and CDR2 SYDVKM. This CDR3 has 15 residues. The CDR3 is CASSPPGQSNQPQHF. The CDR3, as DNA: TGTGCCAGCAGTCCACCGGGACAAAGCAATCAGCCCCAGCATTTT.

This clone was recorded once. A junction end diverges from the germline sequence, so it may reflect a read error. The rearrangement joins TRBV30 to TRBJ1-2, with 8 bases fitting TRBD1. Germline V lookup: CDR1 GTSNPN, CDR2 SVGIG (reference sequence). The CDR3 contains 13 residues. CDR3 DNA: TGTGCCTGGAGTGTAGGACAGGGCCATGGCTACCCCTTC. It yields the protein CAWSVGQGHGYPF.

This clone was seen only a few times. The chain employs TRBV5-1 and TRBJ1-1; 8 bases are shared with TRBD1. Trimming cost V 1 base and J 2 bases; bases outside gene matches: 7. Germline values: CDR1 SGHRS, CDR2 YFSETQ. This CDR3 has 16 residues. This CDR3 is CASSLRDRTYNTEAFF. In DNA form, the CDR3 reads TGCGCCAGCAGCTTGCGGGACAGGACTTATAACACTGAAGCTTTCTTT.

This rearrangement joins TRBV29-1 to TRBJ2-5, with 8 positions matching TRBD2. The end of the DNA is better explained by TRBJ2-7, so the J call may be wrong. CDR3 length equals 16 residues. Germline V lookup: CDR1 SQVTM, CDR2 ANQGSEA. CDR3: CSVTGASGRASYEQYF. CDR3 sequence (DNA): TGCAGCGTGACGGGGGCTAGCGGGCGCGCCTCCTACGAGCAGTACTTC.

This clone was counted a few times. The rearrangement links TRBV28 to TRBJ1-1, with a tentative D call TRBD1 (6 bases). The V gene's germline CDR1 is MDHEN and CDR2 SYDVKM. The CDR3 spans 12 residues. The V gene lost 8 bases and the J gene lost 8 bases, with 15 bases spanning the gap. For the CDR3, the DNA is TGTGCCAGCTGGGGGTACAGGGCCGAAGCTTTCTTT. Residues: CASWGYRAEAFF. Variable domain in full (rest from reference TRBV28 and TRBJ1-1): DVKVTQSSRYLVKRTGEKVFLECVQDMDHENMFWYRQDPGLGLRLIYFSYDVKMKEKGDIPEGYSVSREKKERFSLILESASTNQTSMYLCASWGYRAEAFFGQGTRLTVV.

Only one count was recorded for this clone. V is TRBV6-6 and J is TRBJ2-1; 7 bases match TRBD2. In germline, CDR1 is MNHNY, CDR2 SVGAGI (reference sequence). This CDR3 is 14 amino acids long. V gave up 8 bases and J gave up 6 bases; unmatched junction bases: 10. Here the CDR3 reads CASGDYRGGNEQFF. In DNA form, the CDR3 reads TGTGCCAGCGGGGACTACCGGGGAGGCAATGAGCAGTTCTTC.

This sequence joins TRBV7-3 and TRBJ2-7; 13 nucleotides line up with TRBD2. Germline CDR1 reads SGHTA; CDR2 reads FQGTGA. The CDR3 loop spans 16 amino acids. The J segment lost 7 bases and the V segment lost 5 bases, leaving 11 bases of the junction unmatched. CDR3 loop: CASSLHPTSGRREQYF. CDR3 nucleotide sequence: TGTGCCAGCAGCCTCCATCCGACTAGCGGGAGGCGGGAGCAGTACTTC.

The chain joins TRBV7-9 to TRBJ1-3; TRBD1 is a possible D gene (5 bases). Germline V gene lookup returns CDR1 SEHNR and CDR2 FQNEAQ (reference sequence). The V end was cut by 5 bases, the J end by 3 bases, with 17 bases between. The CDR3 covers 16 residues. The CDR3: CASSPTVARIGNTIYF. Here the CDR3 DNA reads TGTGCCAGCAGCCCGACAGTCGCCAGGATTGGAAACACCATATATTTT.

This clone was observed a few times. CDR3 region: CASSPQTGILQTQYF. CDR3 sequence (DNA): TGTGCCAGCAGCCCACAGACAGGGATTCTTCAGACCCAGTACTTC. J is TRBJ2-5 and V is TRBV7-2; 7 bases align to TRBD1. Germline loops: CDR1 SGHTA, CDR2 FQGNSA. V dropped 5 bases and J dropped 6; count of bases not matched to a gene: 12. The CDR3 spans 15 residues.